Included here is one TCR beta chain sequence, with context. TCRdb's copy holds only in-frame clones and misses some; the assay was immunoSEQ multiplex PCR. The profile shows roughly 94,000 clones, around 85% of them singletons. The data stem from a study of control samples from healthy donors and cancer patients. The CDR3 has 14 residues. The V end lost 3 bases, the J end lost 4 bases, and 12 bases lay between the germline ends. Germline V CDR1 and CDR2: SGHTA, FQGNSA. This TCR was sampled from a man in his 70s with lung cancer. The gene calls are TRBV7-2 and TRBJ1-1, with no clear D. Sequenced input: PBMCs. Here the CDR3 DNA reads TGTGCCAGCAGCTTCGGGGTCCGGGGCACTGAAGCTTTCTTT. Translation gives CASSFGVRGTEAFF. Supplemented by reference TRBV7-2 and TRBJ1-1, the full variable domain reads GAGVSQSPSNKVTEKGKDVELRCDPISGHTALYWYRQSLGQGLEFLIYFQGNSAPDKSGLPSDRFSAERTGGSVSTLTIQRTQQEDSAVYLCASSFGVRGTEAFFGQGTRLTVV.